Listed below are T cell receptor beta chains from one sample, sequenced in a study of blood T cells in healthy people across ages. TCRdb recomputed calls from the 5' RACE reads with MiXCR, one row per CDR3 protein. Found here are about 930,000 distinct CDR3 sequences, 25% to 35% of them singletons; the top ten hold roughly 10%. The same data also contributed to another study, on T cells of mothers and their children.

The sequenced sample was blood. These receptors all come from a woman aged 40 to 49 in good health. The CDR3 runs from the conserved cysteine through the conserved F or W. The D gene is left open where the match is weak. Size is omitted from some rows. Given values are once, few, many or a class for expanded clones.

J	V	D	size	DNA	CDR3
TRBJ1-6	TRBV5-1	-	few	TGCGCCAGCAGCTTGGTCGTGGGGCAAGATTCACCCCTCCACTTT	CASSLVVGQDSPLHF
TRBJ1-2	TRBV7-3	-	-	TGTGCCAGCAGCCTAACACGAGTCCAGGGCTACACCTTC	CASSLTRVQGYTF
TRBJ1-5	TRBV9	-	-	TGTGCCAGCAGCCCCCAAGGTTCGTGGGGTCAGCCCCAGCATTTT	CASSPQGSWGQPQHF
TRBJ2-6	TRBV14	TRBD2	few	TGTGCCAGCAGCCCCGCTTCGGGGGGGGCTGGGGCCAACGTCCTGACTTTC	CASSPASGGAGANVLTF
TRBJ1-2	TRBV3-1	TRBD1	-	TGTGTCAGCAGCCAAGGTACAGGGGGCTTCGAGGGCTACACCTTC	CVSSQGTGGFEGYTF
TRBJ1-1	TRBV2	-	-	TGTGCCAGCCAAACCCGGCGGCAACAGAACACTGAAGCTTTCTTT	CASQTRRQQNTEAFF
TRBJ1-2	TRBV29-1	TRBD1	many	TGCAGCGTTGACCAGGGGGACGGCTACACCTTC	CSVDQGDGYTF
TRBJ2-6	TRBV6-2/TRBV6-3	-	few	TGTGCCAGCAGTTACGTAGGGGTGGGGGCCAACGTCCTGACTTTC	CASSYVGVGANVLTF
TRBJ2-4	TRBV20-1	-	few	TGCAGTGCTAGTAGTAGTTTGAGGGCCGGCTACGGGCAGTACTTC	CSASSSLRAGYGQYF
TRBJ2-3	TRBV2	-	-	TGTGCCAGCAGTGCTTTTGGGCTACTCACAGATACGCAGTATTTT	CASSAFGLLTDTQYF
TRBJ2-7	TRBV5-1	-	many	TGCGCCAGCAGCTTGGAGGGCAGGAGCTCCTACGAGCAGTACTTC	CASSLEGRSSYEQYF
TRBJ1-5	TRBV7-2	-	many	TGTGCCAGCAGCTCTGGGGACCGGCGTCGCAATCAGCCCCAGCATTTT	CASSSGDRRRNQPQHF
TRBJ2-1	TRBV5-1	TRBD1	many	TGTGCCAGCAGCCTCGAGACAGGGAGCTACAATGAGCAGTTCTTC	CASSLETGSYNEQFF
TRBJ2-3	TRBV4-1	TRBD2	few	TGCGCCAGCAGCCCGGCTAGCGGGGGGGCCGCAGATACGCAGTATTTT	CASSPASGGAADTQYF
TRBJ1-2	TRBV27	-	-	TGTGCCAGCAGTTCAGCCCAAAGGACGTTGAACTATGGCTACACCTTC	CASSSAQRTLNYGYTF
TRBJ2-1	TRBV30	TRBD1	few	TGTGCCTGGACGCGACAGGGCCCTGCCTACAATGAGCAGTTCTTC	CAWTRQGPAYNEQFF
TRBJ1-1	TRBV20-1	-	few	TGCAGTGCCCCCACATCAAACACTGAAGCTTTCTTT	CSAPTSNTEAFF
TRBJ1-2	TRBV6-5	TRBD1	-	TGTGTCAGCAGTTACCTACAGGGGACGGCTGGCTACACCTTC	CVSSYLQGTAGYTF